This TCR beta chain was retrieved from a study of blood T cell repertoires in COVID-19 (dated by TCRdb to between 2020 and 2021). The study in broad terms: Collaborator samples came from the United States, Italy and Spain and covered acute and convalescent phases of COVID-19. The prospective study material was composed of cDNA or gDNA derived from T cells, B-cell-depleted T cells, or PBMCs. Deeply sampled blood TCRbeta repertoires from subjects exposed to, actively infected with, or recovered from COVID-19 were included in the dataset. The repertoires were released in a freely available public database meant as a resource for research on the immune response to SARS-CoV-2. The samples were drawn from the first 160 participants of the ongoing ImmuneRACE study and from some 1,300 subjects provided by 6 global collaborators. Sample metadata almost always included a de-identified subject ID, COVID-19 status, age in years and sex. Where available, HLA class I and class II types were obtained from metadata supplied by the sample provider rather than from assay-based typing. What the authors observed across the whole study: Clinical and demographic metadata were provided uncurated, with the amount varying by source and participant.

The CDR3 starts with the cysteine, ends with the phenylalanine, and has 14 residues. CDR3 DNA only is kept here, 42 bases in frame from base 1. V loses 6 bases of germline sequence and J loses 2 bases, and the interval between the two ends is 13 bases. The germline V gene sets CDR1 to SNHLY and CDR2 to FYNNEI. The immunoSEQ Assay, a bias-controlled multiplex PCR, was used to amplify TCRbeta CDR3 regions from genomic DNA. Turning to the authors' computational methods: The number of nucleated cells in each sample was estimated by amplification of reference gene primers within the assay. To quantify the absolute abundance of each unique TCRbeta CDR3 rearrangement, sequence reads were collapsed and filtered. For each sample, productive Simpson clonality was calculated as the square root of Simpson's diversity index over productive rearrangements. The table comes from immuneACCESS by way of TCRdb, which keeps in-frame sequences with V and J called. Part of the clones is missing from these tables; in studies checked, under half for an unresolved V gene and the rest for unknown reasons. V and J calls and clone size are given by that table; D and trimming were obtained from the DNA. The sample yields hundreds of thousands of clones; 80% to 90% were counted once. The ten largest make up roughly 6.3% of the sample.

One collaborating source in Seattle enrolled patients during active infection and followed them longitudinally through the course of disease. Each collaborating institution followed its own protocols to collect whole blood in K2EDTA tubes. Collaborator samples were shipped for TCRbeta analysis as frozen whole blood, isolated PBMCs, or DNA extracted from either sample type. On this clone: It lacks a known antigen. The input lacks base qualities; no much larger clone sits a single base away.

The specimen sequenced was peripheral blood. This chain joins TRBV2 to TRBJ2-5; 6 matching bases give a weak D call of TRBD1. The receptor's source is a woman in her fifties or sixties with COVID-19, enrolled during active disease. The DNA is TGTGCCAGCAGGGCGGACAGTCAACAAGAGACCCAGTACTTC. The encoded protein is CASRADSQQETQYF. The entire variable domain, with the stretches around the CDR3 drawn from the reference TRBV2 and TRBJ2-5 proteins, is EPEVTQTPSHQVTQMGQEVILRCVPISNHLYFYWYRQILGQKVEFLVSFYNNEISEKSEIFDDQFSVERPDGSNFTLKIRSTKLEDSAMYFCASRADSQQETQYFGPGTRLLVL.